This T cell receptor (beta chain) originates from a study of blood T cell repertoires in COVID-19. About the study: Acute-phase and convalescent COVID-19 samples originated in the United States, Italy and Spain. Nucleic acid was either cDNA or gDNA, and it came from T cells, B-cell-depleted T cells, or PBMCs.

In the original workflow: The assay estimated nucleated cells by amplifying reference gene primers. Assay: immunoSEQ multiplex PCR; the TCRdb copy retains only in-frame clones and omits some. V and J calls and clone size are given by that table; D and trimming were obtained from the DNA. This sample has roughly 88,000 clones, with 80% found just once. Trimming shortened V by 6 bases and J by 6 bases, and 14 bases separated the two germline ends. CDR3 length: 14 residues. Germline-derived CDR1 and CDR2 are MNHEY and SVGAGI. V and J are TRBV6-5 and TRBJ1-4, with D possibly TRBD1 on 6 matching bases. This receptor was identified in a woman at least 80 years old with active or convalescent COVID-19. Specimen: peripheral blood. This CDR3 reads CASRTLQGHEKLFF. CDR3 coding DNA: TGTGCCAGCAGGACCCTACAGGGTCATGAAAAACTGTTTTTT.